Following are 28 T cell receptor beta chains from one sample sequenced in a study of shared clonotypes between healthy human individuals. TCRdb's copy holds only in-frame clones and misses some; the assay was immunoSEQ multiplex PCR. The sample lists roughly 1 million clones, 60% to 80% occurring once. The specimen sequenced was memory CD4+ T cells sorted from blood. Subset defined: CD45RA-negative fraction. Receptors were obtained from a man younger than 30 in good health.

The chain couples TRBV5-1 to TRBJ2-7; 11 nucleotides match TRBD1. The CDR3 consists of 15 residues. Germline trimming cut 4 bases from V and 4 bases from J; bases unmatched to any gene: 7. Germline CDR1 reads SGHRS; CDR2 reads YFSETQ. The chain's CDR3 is CASSPTGTGGYEQYF. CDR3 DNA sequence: TGCGCCAGCAGCCCAACCGGGACAGGGGGATACGAGCAGTACTTC.

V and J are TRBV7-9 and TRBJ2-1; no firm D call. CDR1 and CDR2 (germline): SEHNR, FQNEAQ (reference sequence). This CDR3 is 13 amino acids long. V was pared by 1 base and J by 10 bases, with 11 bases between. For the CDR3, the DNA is TGTGCCAGCAGCTTAGGCCAGACGATGGAGCAGTTCTTC. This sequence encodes CASSLGQTMEQFF.

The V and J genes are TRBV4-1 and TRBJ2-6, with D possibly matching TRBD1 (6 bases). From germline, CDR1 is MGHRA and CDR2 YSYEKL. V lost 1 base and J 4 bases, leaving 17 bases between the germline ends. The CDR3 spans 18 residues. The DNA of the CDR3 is TGCGCCAGCAGCCAAGGGTCCGCACAGGGTACCGGGGCCAACGTCCTGACTTTC. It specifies CASSQGSAQGTGANVLTF.

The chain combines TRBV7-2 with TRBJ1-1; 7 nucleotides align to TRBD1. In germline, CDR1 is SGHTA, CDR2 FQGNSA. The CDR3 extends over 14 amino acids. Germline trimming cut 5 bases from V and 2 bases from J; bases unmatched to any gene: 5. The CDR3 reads CASSGGTANTEAFF. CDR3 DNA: TGTGCCAGCAGCGGCGGGACAGCCAACACTGAAGCTTTCTTT.

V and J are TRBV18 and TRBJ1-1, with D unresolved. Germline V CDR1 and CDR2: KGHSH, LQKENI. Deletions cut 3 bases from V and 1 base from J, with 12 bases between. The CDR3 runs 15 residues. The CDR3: CASSPFSKGNTEAFF. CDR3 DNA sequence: TGTGCCAGCTCACCTTTTTCCAAGGGGAACACTGAAGCTTTCTTT.

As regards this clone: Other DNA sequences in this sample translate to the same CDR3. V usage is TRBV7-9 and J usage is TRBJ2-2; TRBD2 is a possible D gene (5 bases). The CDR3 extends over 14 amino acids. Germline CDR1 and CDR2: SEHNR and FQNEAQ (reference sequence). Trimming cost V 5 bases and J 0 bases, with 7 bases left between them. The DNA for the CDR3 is TGTGCCAGCAGCCTGGGAGCGAACACCGGGGAGCTGTTTTTT. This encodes CASSLGANTGELFF.

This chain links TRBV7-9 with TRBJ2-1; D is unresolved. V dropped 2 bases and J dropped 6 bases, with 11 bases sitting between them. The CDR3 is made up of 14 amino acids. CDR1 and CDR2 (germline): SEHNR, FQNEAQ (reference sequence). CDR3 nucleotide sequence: TGTGCCAGCAGCTTAAATCCTGCTAGCAATGAGCAGTTCTTC. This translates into CASSLNPASNEQFF.

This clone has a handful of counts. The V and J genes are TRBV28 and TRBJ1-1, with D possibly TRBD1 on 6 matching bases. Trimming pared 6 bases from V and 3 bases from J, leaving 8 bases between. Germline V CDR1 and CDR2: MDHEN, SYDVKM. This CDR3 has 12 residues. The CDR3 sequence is CASREGDTEAFF. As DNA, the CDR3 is TGTGCCAGCAGGGAGGGGGACACTGAAGCTTTCTTT.

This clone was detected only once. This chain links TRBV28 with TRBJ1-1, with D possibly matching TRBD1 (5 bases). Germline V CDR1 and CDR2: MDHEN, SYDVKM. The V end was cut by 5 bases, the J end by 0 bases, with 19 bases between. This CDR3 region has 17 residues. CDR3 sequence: CASSLWGKTELNTEAFF. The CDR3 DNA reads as TGTGCCAGCAGTCTGTGGGGGAAAACAGAGTTGAACACTGAAGCTTTCTTT.

CDR3 in DNA: TGTGCCAGCTCATCAGGGGGTCTTAGCTACACCTTC. Residues: CASSSGGLSYTF. The chain recombines TRBV18 with TRBJ1-2; 7 bases agree with TRBD1. Trimming cost V 5 bases and J 9 bases; bases outside gene matches: 6. The CDR3 runs to 12 residues. Germline V gene sequence: CDR1 KGHSH, CDR2 LQKENI.

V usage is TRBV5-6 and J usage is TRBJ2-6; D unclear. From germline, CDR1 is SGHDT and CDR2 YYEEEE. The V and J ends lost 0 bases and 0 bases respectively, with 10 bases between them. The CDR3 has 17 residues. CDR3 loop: CASSLAVGNSGANVLTF. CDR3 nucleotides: TGTGCCAGCAGCTTGGCCGTGGGGAACTCTGGGGCCAACGTCCTGACTTTC.

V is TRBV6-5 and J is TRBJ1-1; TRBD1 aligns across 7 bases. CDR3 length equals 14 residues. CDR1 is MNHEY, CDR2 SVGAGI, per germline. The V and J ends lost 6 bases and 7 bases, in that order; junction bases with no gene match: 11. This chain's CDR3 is CASSVRDSKNEAFF. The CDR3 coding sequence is TGTGCCAGCAGCGTTAGGGACAGCAAAAATGAAGCTTTCTTT.

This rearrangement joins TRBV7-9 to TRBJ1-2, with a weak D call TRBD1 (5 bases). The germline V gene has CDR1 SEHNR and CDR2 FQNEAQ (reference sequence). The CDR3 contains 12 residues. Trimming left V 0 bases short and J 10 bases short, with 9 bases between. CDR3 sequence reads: CASSLAGVDYTF. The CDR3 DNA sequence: TGTGCCAGCAGCTTAGCGGGGGTGGACTACACCTTC.

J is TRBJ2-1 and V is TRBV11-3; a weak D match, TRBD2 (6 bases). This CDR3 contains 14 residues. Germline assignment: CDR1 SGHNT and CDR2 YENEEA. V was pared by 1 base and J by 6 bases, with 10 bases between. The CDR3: CASSLGPGVNEQFF. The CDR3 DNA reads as TGTGCCAGCAGCTTAGGGCCGGGAGTCAATGAGCAGTTCTTC.

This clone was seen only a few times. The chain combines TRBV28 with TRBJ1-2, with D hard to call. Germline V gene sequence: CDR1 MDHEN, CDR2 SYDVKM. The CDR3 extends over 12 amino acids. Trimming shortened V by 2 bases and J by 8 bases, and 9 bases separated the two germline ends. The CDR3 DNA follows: TGTGCCAGCAGTTTAGGAGGGAGAGGCTACACCTTC. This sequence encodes CASSLGGRGYTF.

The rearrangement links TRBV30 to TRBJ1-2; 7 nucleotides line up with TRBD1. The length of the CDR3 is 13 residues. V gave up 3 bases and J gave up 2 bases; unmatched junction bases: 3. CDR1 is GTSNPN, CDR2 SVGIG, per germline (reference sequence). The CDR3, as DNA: TGTGCCTGGAGCCAGACAGGGAACTATGGCTACACCTTC. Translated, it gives CAWSQTGNYGYTF.

This CDR3 is CASSRAPYEQYF. The CDR3 nucleotides are TGTGCCAGTAGCCGGGCCCCCTACGAGCAGTACTTC. The chain has TRBV19 and TRBJ2-7, with D unclear. CDR3 length equals 12 residues. CDR1 is LNHDA and CDR2 is SQIVND in the germline V gene (reference sequence). Between the trimmed V and J ends, which lost 6 bases and 2 bases, there was a span of 8 bases.

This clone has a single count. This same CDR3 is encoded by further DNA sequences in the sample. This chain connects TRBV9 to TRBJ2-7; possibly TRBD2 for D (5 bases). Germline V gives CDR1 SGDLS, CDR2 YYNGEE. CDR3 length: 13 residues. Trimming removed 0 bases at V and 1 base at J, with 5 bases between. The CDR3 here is CASSVGGSYEQYF. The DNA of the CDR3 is TGTGCCAGCAGCGTAGGAGGGTCCTACGAGCAGTACTTC.

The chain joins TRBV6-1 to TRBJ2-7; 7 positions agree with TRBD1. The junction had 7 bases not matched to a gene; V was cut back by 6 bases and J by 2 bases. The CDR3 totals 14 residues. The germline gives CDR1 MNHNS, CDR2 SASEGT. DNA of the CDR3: TGTGCCAGCAGAGTTCCGGGACAGCCCTACGAGCAGTACTTC. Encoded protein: CASRVPGQPYEQYF.

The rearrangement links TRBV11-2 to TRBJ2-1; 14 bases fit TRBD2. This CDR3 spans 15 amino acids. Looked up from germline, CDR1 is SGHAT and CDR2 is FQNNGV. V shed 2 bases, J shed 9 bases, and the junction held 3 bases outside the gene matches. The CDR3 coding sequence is TGTGCCAGCAGCTTAACGGGACTAGCGGGAGTTGAGCAGTTCTTC. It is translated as CASSLTGLAGVEQFF.

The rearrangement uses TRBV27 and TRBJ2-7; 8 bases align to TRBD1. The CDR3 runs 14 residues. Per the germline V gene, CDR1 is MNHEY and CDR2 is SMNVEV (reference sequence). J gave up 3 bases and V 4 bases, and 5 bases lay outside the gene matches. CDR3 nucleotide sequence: TGTGCCAGCAGTTACGGACAGGGTATCTACGAGCAGTACTTC. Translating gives CASSYGQGIYEQYF.

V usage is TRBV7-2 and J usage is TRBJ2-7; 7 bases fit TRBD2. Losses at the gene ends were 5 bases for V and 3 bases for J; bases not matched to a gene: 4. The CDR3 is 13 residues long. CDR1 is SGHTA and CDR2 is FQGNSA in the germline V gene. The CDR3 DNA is TGTGCCAGCAGCCCCTCGGGAGGCTACGAGCAGTACTTC. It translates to CASSPSGGYEQYF.

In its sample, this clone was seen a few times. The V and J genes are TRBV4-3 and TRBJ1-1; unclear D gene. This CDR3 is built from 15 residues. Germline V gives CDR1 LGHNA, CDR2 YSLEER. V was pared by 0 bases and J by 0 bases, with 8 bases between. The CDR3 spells CASSQERHLNTEAFF. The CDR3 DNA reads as TGCGCCAGCAGCCAAGAGCGACACTTGAACACTGAAGCTTTCTTT.

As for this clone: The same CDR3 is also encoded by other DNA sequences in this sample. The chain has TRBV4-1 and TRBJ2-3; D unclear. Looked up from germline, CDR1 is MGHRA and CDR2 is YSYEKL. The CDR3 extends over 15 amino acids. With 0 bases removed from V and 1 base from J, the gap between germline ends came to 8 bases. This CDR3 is CASSQDGRGTDTQYF. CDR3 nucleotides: TGCGCCAGCAGCCAAGATGGACGGGGCACAGATACGCAGTATTTT.

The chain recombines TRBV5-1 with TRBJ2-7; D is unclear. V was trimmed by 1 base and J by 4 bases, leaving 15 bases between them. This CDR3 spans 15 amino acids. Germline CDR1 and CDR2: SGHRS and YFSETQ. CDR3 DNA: TGCGCCAGCAGCTTGTCTGGCCAGTCAATGTACGAGCAGTACTTC. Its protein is CASSLSGQSMYEQYF. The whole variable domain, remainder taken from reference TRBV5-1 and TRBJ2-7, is KAGVTQTPRYLIKTRGQQVTLSCSPISGHRSVSWYQQTPGQGLQFLFEYFSETQRNKGNFPGRFSGRQFSNSRSEMNVSTLELGDSALYLCASSLSGQSMYEQYFGPGTRLTVT.

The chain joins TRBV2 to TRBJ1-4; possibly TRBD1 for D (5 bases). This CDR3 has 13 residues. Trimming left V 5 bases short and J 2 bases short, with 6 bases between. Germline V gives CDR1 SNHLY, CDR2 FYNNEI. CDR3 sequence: CASSWGTNEKLFF. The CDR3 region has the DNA TGTGCCAGCAGTTGGGGGACTAATGAAAAACTGTTTTTT. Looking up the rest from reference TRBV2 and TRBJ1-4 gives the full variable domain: EPEVTQTPSHQVTQMGQEVILRCVPISNHLYFYWYRQILGQKVEFLVSFYNNEISEKSEIFDDQFSVERPDGSNFTLKIRSTKLEDSAMYFCASSWGTNEKLFFGSGTQLSVL.

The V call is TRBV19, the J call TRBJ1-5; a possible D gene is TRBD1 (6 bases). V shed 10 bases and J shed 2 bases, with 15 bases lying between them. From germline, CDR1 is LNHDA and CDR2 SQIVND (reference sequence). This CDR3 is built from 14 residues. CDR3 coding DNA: TGTGCCACGCGTGGGGGGCGAGGCAATCAGCCCCAGCATTTT. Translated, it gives CATRGGRGNQPQHF.

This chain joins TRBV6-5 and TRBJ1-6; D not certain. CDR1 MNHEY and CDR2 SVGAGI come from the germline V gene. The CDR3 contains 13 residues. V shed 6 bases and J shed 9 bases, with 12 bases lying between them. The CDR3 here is CASRGGMGSPLHF. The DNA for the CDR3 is TGTGCCAGCAGGGGTGGAATGGGTTCACCCCTCCACTTT.